One sample yielded the 19 T cell receptor beta chains listed below, sequenced in a study of T cell repertoires in cytomegalovirus infection. MiXCR was run by TCRdb on the reads, yielding one entry per CDR3 protein. The table lists about 240,000 distinct CDR3 sequences, more than 9% of them singletons, with 1.5% to 2% in the top ten. The sample taken for sequencing was PBMCs. These receptors all come from a human donor in good health (CMV status not recorded). Some clones in this sample may be carry-over from other donors' samples.

This clonotype was observed a few times. V is TRBV29-1 and J is TRBJ2-7, with 9 positions matching TRBD2. The CDR3 runs 15 residues. Germline V gene sequence: CDR1 SQVTM, CDR2 ANQGSEA. The trim removed 7 bases at V and 7 bases at J, leaving 17 bases unmatched. The DNA for the CDR3 is TGCAGCGCTCGGAGGAGCTGGGCGGGGGGGAGTGAGCAGTACTTC. Amino acid sequence: CSARRSWAGGSEQYF.

This clonotype was picked up many times. The genes are TRBV7-2 and TRBJ1-6, with D hard to call. The CDR3 covers 14 residues. Trimming took 5 bases from V and 0 from J, leaving 5 bases between them. CDR1 and CDR2 (germline): SGHTA, FQGNSA. The DNA of the CDR3 is TGTGCCAGCAGCAAAAGCTCCTATAATTCACCCCTCCACTTT. It codes for CASSKSSYNSPLHF.

This clonotype has only a few counts. V gene TRBV20-1 combines with J gene TRBJ1-2; no clear D gene. This CDR3 spans 13 amino acids. Trimming stripped 3 bases from V and 1 base from J, with 9 bases between. Germline V gives CDR1 DFQATT, CDR2 SNEGSKA (reference sequence). The CDR3 DNA sequence: TGCAGTGCTAGCCCAGGCCGTAACTATGGCTACACCTTC. Translated: CSASPGRNYGYTF.

The table lists this clonotype with many counts. The chain uses TRBV4-1 and TRBJ2-1, with 10 bases matching TRBD2. V was clipped by 4 bases and J by 5 bases; unmatched bases: 5. The CDR3 contains 15 residues. Germline loops: CDR1 MGHRA, CDR2 YSYEKL. The CDR3 DNA reads TGCGCCAGCAGCCGGAGGCTAGCGGGGGACAATGAGCAGTTCTTC. Protein sequence: CASSRRLAGDNEQFF.

The rearrangement joins TRBV6-8 to TRBJ2-1; 9 bases align to TRBD1. Germline CDR1 is MNHGY and CDR2 is SAAAGT. The CDR3 sequence is 13 residues long. Trimming at V came to 6 bases and at J to 9 bases, leaving 6 bases not matched to a gene. CDR3 amino acids: CASRETGGGEQFF. In DNA form, the CDR3 reads TGTGCCAGCAGAGAGACAGGGGGGGGTGAGCAGTTCTTC.

This clonotype has a handful of counts. J is TRBJ2-7 and V is TRBV6-6; D is undetermined. In germline, CDR1 is MNHNY, CDR2 SVGAGI (reference sequence). This CDR3 contains 14 residues. The V gene lost 4 bases and the J gene lost 0 bases, with 10 bases spanning the gap. The CDR3 spells CASSSRRSSYEQYF. The CDR3 bases are TGTGCCAGCAGTTCCCGACGGAGCTCCTACGAGCAGTACTTC.

This clonotype has just a few counts. CDR3 in DNA: TGTGCCAGCAGCGTAGCGGGGACAGCTGAAAAACTGTTTTTT. This gives the protein CASSVAGTAEKLFF. The chain carries TRBV9 and TRBJ1-4; TRBD1 matches at 7 bases. The germline V gene encodes CDR1 SGDLS and CDR2 YYNGEE. V trimming: 0 bases; J trimming: 7 bases; junction bases outside the gene matches: 3. The CDR3 is 14 residues long.

This clonotype was seen ten or more times. The rearrangement joins TRBV2 to TRBJ1-2; the D is unclear. The CDR3 has 13 residues. Germline CDR1 SNHLY, CDR2 FYNNEI. V was pared by 3 bases and J by 5 bases, with 10 bases between. The CDR3 is CASSEGREYGYTF. Here the CDR3 DNA reads TGTGCCAGCAGTGAGGGCAGAGAGTATGGCTACACCTTC.

This chain connects TRBV3-1 to TRBJ2-7; 9 positions match TRBD1. Germline V CDR1 and CDR2: LGHDT, YNNKEL (reference sequence). There are 16 residues in the CDR3. V dropped 1 base and J dropped 2; count of bases not matched to a gene: 6. This CDR3 reads CASSQGYRGRAYEQYF. Written as DNA, the CDR3 is TGTGCCAGCAGCCAAGGATACAGGGGGCGCGCCTACGAGCAGTACTTC.

Ten or more counts support this clonotype. The chain couples TRBV7-2 to TRBJ2-1; the match to TRBD1 covers 8 bases. Germline CDR1 reads SGHTA; CDR2 reads FQGNSA. This CDR3 contains 14 residues. V was clipped by 7 bases and J by 8 bases; unmatched bases: 10. The CDR3, as DNA: TGTGCCAGCATGTCAGGACAGGGTAACCATGAGCAGTTCTTC. Translation: CASMSGQGNHEQFF.

This clonotype has ten or more counts. The rearrangement joins TRBV5-4 to TRBJ2-2, with TRBD1 matching over 11 bases. The ends lost 2 bases at V and 7 bases at J; junction bases unmatched: 7. The length of the CDR3 is 16 residues. Germline V gene sequence: CDR1 SGHNT, CDR2 YYREEE (reference sequence). In DNA, the CDR3 is TGTGCCAGCAGCTTCGCGGACAGGGGGCTTGACGGGGAGCTGTTTTTT. This translates into CASSFADRGLDGELFF.

This clonotype was detected a few times. The chain has TRBV7-3 and TRBJ1-2; 8 nucleotides align to TRBD1. Looked up from germline, CDR1 is SGHTA and CDR2 is FQGTGA. This CDR3 comprises 15 residues. V lost 5 bases, J lost 8 bases, and 13 bases stayed unmatched. In nucleotides, the CDR3 is TGTGCCAGCAGCCCCGGACAGGGAATACATCGAGGCTACACCTTC. It translates to CASSPGQGIHRGYTF.

This clonotype was recorded many times. The chain joins TRBV7-2 to TRBJ2-3; no definite D call. Germline CDR1 is SGHTA and CDR2 is FQGNSA. This CDR3 is built from 14 residues. Trimming stripped 5 bases from V and 1 base from J, with 10 bases between. The CDR3 is CASSPVAGTDTQYF. As DNA, the CDR3 is TGTGCCAGCAGCCCGGTCGCGGGCACAGATACGCAGTATTTT.

This clonotype was seen many times. The V call is TRBV14, the J call TRBJ2-7; 10 bases agree with TRBD1. The CDR3 totals 15 residues. The V gene's germline CDR1 is SGHDN and CDR2 FVKESK. J gave up 6 bases and V 4 bases, and 9 bases lay outside the gene matches. CDR3 region: CASSPIRDRGSEQYF. Here the CDR3 DNA reads TGTGCCAGCAGCCCAATCCGGGACAGGGGATCCGAGCAGTACTTC.

This clonotype was detected ten times or more. The chain is built from TRBV20-1 and TRBJ2-4; D gene unclear. The CDR3 is 12 amino acids. Germline lookup yields CDR1 DFQATT and CDR2 SNEGSKA (reference sequence). Trimming shortened V by 3 bases and J by 5 bases, and 8 bases separated the two germline ends. The CDR3 loop is CSASGLENIQYF. CDR3 nucleotide sequence: TGCAGTGCTAGTGGGTTGGAAAACATTCAGTACTTC.

This clonotype was seen at least ten times. The chain recombines TRBV28 with TRBJ1-4; weak D call: TRBD1 (5 bases). The CDR3 has 17 residues. The V end lost 6 bases, the J end lost 0 bases, and 17 bases lay between the germline ends. Germline V gene sequence: CDR1 MDHEN, CDR2 SYDVKM. This CDR3 is CASRGDSLVATNEKLFF. The CDR3 DNA reads as TGTGCCAGCAGGGGAGACAGCTTAGTTGCAACTAATGAAAAACTGTTTTTT. The whole variable domain, remainder taken from reference TRBV28 and TRBJ1-4, is DVKVTQSSRYLVKRTGEKVFLECVQDMDHENMFWYRQDPGLGLRLIYFSYDVKMKEKGDIPEGYSVSREKKERFSLILESASTNQTSMYLCASRGDSLVATNEKLFFGSGTQLSVL.

This clonotype appeared a few times. This chain uses TRBV6-6 with TRBJ1-4; D not resolved. Trimming took off 4 bases at V and 6 bases at J, with 12 bases between the two ends. The CDR3 consists of 14 residues. CDR1 and CDR2 (germline): MNHNY, SVGAGI (reference sequence). In nucleotides, the CDR3 is TGTGCCAGCAGTTTCAGCCGAGCGGATGAAAAACTGTTTTTT. It yields the protein CASSFSRADEKLFF.

This clonotype was recorded many times. The V gene is TRBV7-6, the J gene TRBJ2-6; D remains unclear. Germline assignment: CDR1 SGHVS and CDR2 FNYEAQ. The ends were cut back, 1 base at V and 0 bases at J, with 4 bases in the middle. The CDR3 runs 15 residues. The CDR3 sequence is CASSLGSSGANVLTF. The CDR3 bases are TGTGCCAGCAGCTTAGGGAGCTCTGGGGCCAACGTCCTGACTTTC. Full variable domain (outside the CDR3, taken from reference TRBV7-6 and TRBJ2-6): GAGVSQSPRYKVTKRGQDVALRCDPISGHVSLYWYRQALGQGPEFLTYFNYEAQQDKSGLPNDRFSAERPEGSISTLTIQRTEQRDSAMYRCASSLGSSGANVLTFGAGSRLTVL.

This clonotype was recorded at least ten times. The chain has TRBV28 and TRBJ2-3, with 9 bases identical to TRBD2. CDR1 is MDHEN, CDR2 SYDVKM, per germline. The CDR3 spans 21 residues. J was trimmed by 0 bases and V by 2 bases; bases with no gene match: 18. The CDR3, as DNA: TGTGCCAGCAGTTTACCTCGAGGCCGGCAAACTAGCGGGTCTAGCACAGATACGCAGTATTTT. It is translated as CASSLPRGRQTSGSSTDTQYF.